The entry below gives a single T cell receptor beta chain sequence along with its context. Its antigen is not known. These data belong to a study of blood T cells in healthy people across ages. Study results and limitations: Age brought a roughly linear fall in TCR beta diversity measured per million T cells.

Total RNA extracted from each sample amounted to at least 6 micrograms. Primers used in a second PCR of about 7 to 11 cycles were a sample-barcoded 5' primer and a J-beta primer mix. Unique molecular identifiers of 12 random nucleotides labeled each cDNA. TCRdb recomputed calls from the 5' RACE reads with MiXCR, one row per CDR3 protein. The table records roughly 1,800,000 distinct CDR3 sequences, 49% of them present only once. The sequence derives from a woman in her thirties or forties in good health. Sequenced material: blood.

The CDR3, as DNA: TGTGCCAGCAGTTTATCCCCGACCAGTACTAGCACAGATACGCAGTATTTT. Translation gives CASSLSPTSTSTDTQYF. The chain is built from TRBV27 and TRBJ2-3; D not resolved. CDR3 length equals 17 residues. Trimming left V 0 bases short and J 0 bases short, with 13 bases between. Germline loops: CDR1 MNHEY, CDR2 SMNVEV (reference sequence).